One and the same sample provided the 6 T cell receptor beta chains below, sequenced in a study of tumor and adjacent non-tumor tissue in lung cancer. This sample's RNA came from whole unsorted tissue. TCRbeta libraries were built with three rounds of nested PCR, modified from ARM-PCR. One entry per CDR3 protein results from TCRdb running MiXCR on the multiplex PCR reads. The sample consists of about 110,000 distinct CDR3 sequences, under 90% of them appearing once. The sample was lung tumor tissue. These receptor sequences come from a man between 65 and 79 years old with non-small cell lung cancer.

On this clonotype itself: At one boundary the junction diverges from the germline segment, which might be a read error. The V gene is TRBV20-1, the J gene TRBJ1-5; D is possibly TRBD1 (6 bases). Per germline, CDR1 DFQATT and CDR2 SNEGSKA (reference sequence). The CDR3 is 15 residues long. CDR3 amino acids: CSVRGPAGGDQSQHF. CDR3 DNA sequence: TGCAGTGTTAGAGGACCGGCCGGGGGCGATCAGTCCCAGCATTTT.

With respect to this clonotype: The junction shows a germline mismatch at one end, possibly a read error. The chain has TRBV4-3 and TRBJ1-2; D is unresolved. The CDR3 totals 14 residues. The germline gives CDR1 LGHNA, CDR2 YSLEER. The CDR3 loop is CASSQAMELYGYTF. In nucleotides, the CDR3 is TGTGCCAGTAGCCAAGCGATGGAACTCTATGGCTACACCTTC.

Turning to this clonotype: Given a much more abundant clone one base away, this may be a read error. The V gene is TRBV5-1, the J gene TRBJ2-6, with 8 positions matching TRBD1. After removal of 4 bases from V and 5 bases from J, the junction contained 8 bases not matched to a gene. The CDR3 sequence is 16 residues long. CDR1 is SGHRS and CDR2 is YFSETQ in the germline V gene. This CDR3 is CASSLRDRSRANVLTF. As DNA, the CDR3 is TGCGCCAGCAGCCTCCGGGACAGGTCTAGGGCCAACGTCCTGACTTTC.

As concerns this clonotype: One end of the junction varies from germline; a read error may be responsible. This rearrangement joins TRBV11-3 to TRBJ2-2, with TRBD2 identical over 11 bases. The CDR3 runs 13 residues. Per the germline V gene, CDR1 is SGHNT and CDR2 is YENEEA. The CDR3 bases are TGTGCCAGCAGCACACTGACTAGCGGGGAGCCGTTTTTT. The encoded protein is CASSTLTSGEPFF.

As for this clonotype: A read error may be the cause here, since a much bigger clone is one base away. The chain links TRBV6-2 or TRBV6-3 to TRBJ2-5, with TRBD2 matching over 9 bases. CDR3 length: 14 amino acids. Germline V gene lookup returns CDR1 MNHEY and CDR2 SVGEGT. CDR3 sequence reads: CVSTLAGAMETQYF. The CDR3 nucleotides read TGTGTCAGCACCTTAGCGGGAGCGATGGAGACCCAGTACTTC.

The chain employs TRBV4-2 and TRBJ2-7; D is ambiguous. Germline values: CDR1 LGHNA, CDR2 YNFKEQ. The CDR3 extends over 14 amino acids. The CDR3 loop reads CTSSQVASSYEQYF. CDR3 sequence (DNA): TGTACGAGCAGCCAAGTAGCTAGCTCCTACGAGCAGTACTTC.